This T cell receptor beta chain was obtained from a study of cytomegalovirus exposure and HLA in healthy donors. Study results and limitations: Reports described diagnosis of cytomegalovirus status by the classifier as highly specific and sensitive. HLA-A and HLA-B allele assignments for most subjects were reportedly predicted accurately using TCR beta sequences. Most TCR sequences were rare, but some public TCRs occurred in many donors.

Notes on this clone: Its antigen is not identified.

PCR amplification relied on 60 Vbeta primers (plus 13 Jbeta primers). Method: immunoSEQ multiplex PCR; TCRdb's copy keeps in-frame clones and lacks some. This sample carries around 190,000 clones, with roughly 0.98% going to the ten biggest clones. V was cut by 5 bases and J by 18 bases, with 14 bases left in between. Germline CDR1 reads SGHTA; CDR2 reads FQGNSA. This CDR3 region has 11 residues. The sample taken for sequencing was PBMCs. This TCR derives from a woman in her twenties or thirties in good health and CMV-seropositive. The chain employs TRBV7-2 and TRBJ1-6, with D perhaps TRBD1 (6 bases). CDR3: CASSAGVGRHF. The CDR3 DNA is TGTGCCAGCAGCGCAGGGGTTGGCCGCCACTTT.